These 3 T cell receptor beta chains originate from one sample sequenced in a study of metastatic and nonmetastatic thyroid tumors. All patients reached thyroid surgery having received no treatment beforehand. TCRdb re-analyzed the PCR reads using MiXCR. The data hold tens of thousands of clones, with 20% to 30% observed a single time. Sequenced sample: blood. The receptor source for this set is a female donor with papillary thyroid cancer or a benign thyroid nodule (not recorded which). Some clones in this sample may be carry-over from other donors' samples.

This clone was detected many times. Being one base from a much bigger clone, this may be a read error. Other DNA sequences of this sample code for an identical CDR3. The V and J genes are TRBV5-4 and TRBJ2-2, with D hard to call. V shed 4 bases and J shed 2 bases, with 12 bases lying between them. Germline-derived CDR1 and CDR2 are SGHNT and YYREEE (reference sequence). The CDR3 runs to 15 residues. The CDR3 bases are TGTGCCAGCAGCCTGGGTCAGAGAAACACCGGGGAGCTGTTTTTT. Amino acids: CASSLGQRNTGELFF.

This clone occurred once. The CDR3 DNA is TGCAGTGCCGAACTAGCGGTTGGGGAGCAGTACTTC. Translation gives CSAELAVGEQYF. The V and J genes are TRBV20-1 and TRBJ2-7, with 8 bases fitting TRBD2. CDR3 length: 12 residues. Looked up from germline, CDR1 is DFQATT and CDR2 is SNEGSKA (reference sequence). V lost 6 bases to trimming and J lost 7 bases; unmatched junction nucleotides: 8.

This clone is judged medium-sized (0.01 to 0.1%). The V call is TRBV9, the J call TRBJ2-1; D ambiguous. Trimming removed 4 bases from V and 0 bases from J, with 5 bases in between. The CDR3 extends over 13 amino acids. Germline CDR1 and CDR2: SGDLS and YYNGEE. The CDR3 protein is CASSSNSYNEQFF. CDR3 bases: TGTGCCAGCAGCTCAAACTCCTACAATGAGCAGTTCTTC.